This paragraph covers one T cell receptor beta chain sequence. Its antigen remains unidentified. Vbeta (60) and Jbeta (13) primers were used in the PCR. TCRdb's table, derived via immunoSEQ multiplex PCR, lists solely in-frame clones and lacks some. The data contain over 150,000 clones, about 70% of them singletons. This entry is derived from a study of cytomegalovirus exposure and HLA in healthy donors. Study conclusions and caveats: Later analysis placed DRB1 highest and HLA-C lowest in TCR association rates, which differed by HLA locus. Specific recognition of CMV antigens was confirmed in vitro for three chains (all CMV-associated). Analysis was performed later, and it showed HLA-associated TCR beta chains to be more clonally expanded than equally common others. It was only CMV serostatus that was available as immune exposure information.

V lost 3 bases, J lost 7 bases, and 9 bases stayed unmatched. CDR1 MNHNS and CDR2 SASEGT come from the germline V gene. CDR3 length equals 16 residues. This receptor was obtained from a woman aged 18-29 years in good health and CMV-seropositive. Sequencing used PBMCs. This chain connects TRBV6-1 to TRBJ1-6; TRBD1 matches 7 bases. CDR3 protein: CASSDPQGGGNSPLHF. The CDR3 DNA reads as TGTGCCAGCAGTGACCCACAAGGGGGCGGGAATTCACCCCTCCACTTT.